The TCR beta chain under discussion was sequenced for a study of shared clonotypes between healthy human individuals. General study findings and limits: Although depth was large, rarefaction showed that sequencing of the sorted subsets was incomplete. Lower generation probabilities were found for non-shared clonotypes than for those shared by all four donors.

With respect to this clone: Its matching antigen is unknown. Other DNA sequences in the same sample also yield this CDR3.

The authors ran the assay at deep level. The assay was immunoSEQ multiplex PCR, and TCRdb's table has in-frame clones only and misses some. The sample holds more than 2,000,000 clones, approximately 95% seen once. The receptor was derived from a man aged 18 to 30 in good health. Some clones in this sample may be carry-over from other donors' samples. Sequencing was performed on naive CD4+ T cells from PBMCs. Subset specified: CD45RA+ positively selected.

Here the CDR3 DNA reads TGCGCCAGCAGCCCACGGACACCTACCTACGAGCAGTACTTC. This sequence encodes CASSPRTPTYEQYF. V gene TRBV5-1 combines with J gene TRBJ2-7, with D possibly matching TRBD1 (5 bases). CDR1 is SGHRS and CDR2 is YFSETQ in the germline V gene. The CDR3 has 14 residues. V shed 4 bases and J shed 2 bases, with 13 bases lying between them.